The clone carrying this T cell receptor (beta chain) was seen only a few times. Methods used by the authors: Quantification of nucleated cells was approximated via reference gene primer amplification. Sequencing used immunoSEQ multiplex PCR; TCRdb keeps in-frame clones, though not all of them. V and J calls and clone size come straight from that table; D and trimming were deduced from the DNA. The repertoire holds 160,000 or so clones, with roughly nine tenths as singletons. This sample is drawn from a study of blood T cell repertoires in COVID-19. Across the whole study: Sites across the United States, Italy and Spain contributed samples from acute and convalescent COVID-19. From T cells, B-cell-depleted T cells, or PBMCs came the material, which was cDNA or gDNA.

Germline V gene sequence: CDR1 SNHLY, CDR2 FYNNEI. CDR3 length: 17 residues. Trimming shortened V by 2 bases and J by 0 bases, and 16 bases separated the two germline ends. This TCR derives from a woman aged 70-85 years with acute or convalescent COVID-19. The sequenced sample was peripheral blood. The V gene is TRBV2, the J gene TRBJ1-1; maybe TRBD1 (5 bases). Here the CDR3 DNA reads TGTGCCAGCAGTGAAAGAAGGCAGGGTGGCATGAACACTGAAGCTTTCTTT. Protein: CASSERRQGGMNTEAFF.